This T cell receptor beta chain was sequenced in a study of response to subunit inactivated influenza vaccine. Each CDR3 protein gets one entry after TCRdb re-called the RT-PCR reads with MiXCR. The table records over 800,000 distinct CDR3 sequences, 21% of them present only once. This clonotype was seen once. The CDR3 extends over 18 amino acids. Germline assignment: CDR1 MNHEY and CDR2 SVGEGT. The junction had 14 bases not matched to a gene; V was cut back by 5 bases and J by 4 bases. The specimen comprised PBMCs from blood, sampled more than 4 days after vaccination. The TCR originated in a man aged 50 to 60 who received an inactivated influenza vaccine. The chain joins TRBV6-2 or TRBV6-3 to TRBJ2-1, with TRBD2 matching over 10 bases. The CDR3 DNA is TGTGCCAGCAGTCCCGGGACAGCTAGCGGGAGAACATACAATGAGCAGTTCTTC. Protein sequence: CASSPGTASGRTYNEQFF.